The present T cell receptor beta chain was sequenced within a study of T-cell reconstitution after alpha-beta-depleted transplantation in children. Study-level results: In some patients, recipient T cells and intrathymic progenitors surviving conditioning explained high day-60 diversity.

During its preparation, the TCRbeta library received unique molecular identifiers. MiXCR, run by TCRdb on the PCR reads, gives a single entry per CDR3 protein. The table records about 200,000 distinct CDR3 sequences, 6.3% of them present only once. This clonotype was recorded many times. Its matching antigen is unknown. V lost 0 bases, J lost 9 bases, and 11 bases lay in between. The CDR3 loop spans 14 amino acids. Germline lookup yields CDR1 KGHDR and CDR2 SFDVKD. This clonotype originated in a girl less than two years old with combined immunodeficiency, due to receive a stem cell transplant. This chain connects TRBV24-1 to TRBJ2-1; D might be TRBD1 or TRBD2, each matching 5 bases. The source was PBMCs, collected before TCRalphabeta/CD19-depleted stem cell transplant. CDR3 bases: TGTGCCACCAGTGATTTGAGGGAGAGGGGTGAGCAGTTCTTC. The encoded protein is CATSDLRERGEQFF.